What follows are 23 T cell receptor beta chains derived from one specimen sequenced in a study of beta chain features in type 1 diabetes. Overall study findings and caveats: Shortening of TCRB CDR3s, moderate but significant, appeared in all four CD4+ subsets of Type 1 diabetes patients.

The study reverse transcribed the entire isolated RNA, so it sequenced expressed TCRB transcripts. Sequencing was performed with immunoSEQ multiplex PCR; in TCRdb, only in-frame clones are kept and a portion is missing. This table holds roughly 350,000 clones, over 9% found once. Antigens of these TCRs are unknown. Sequenced input: central memory CD4+ T cells from blood. Receptors originate from a young man with type 1 diabetes.

This clone has more than one count but fewer than ten. V usage is TRBV21-1 and J usage is TRBJ1-4. TRBV21-1 is a documented pseudogene. This CDR3 region has 15 residues. The CDR3 DNA follows: TGTGCCAGCAGCAAACCCCAGCAGTATAATGAAAAACTGTTTTTT. Amino acid sequence: CASSKPQQYNEKLFF.

The table lists this clone with many counts. Additional DNA sequences in this sample encode the identical CDR3. The chain joins TRBV4-1 to TRBJ2-6; no clear D gene. Deletions cut 4 bases from V and 0 bases from J, with 4 bases between. Germline assignment: CDR1 MGHRA and CDR2 YSYEKL. The CDR3 runs 14 residues. As DNA, the CDR3 is TGCGCCAGCAGCCCAGTCTCTGGGGCCAACGTCCTGACTTTC. It translates to CASSPVSGANVLTF.

J is TRBJ2-1 and V is TRBV7-9, with 7 bases fitting TRBD2. Trimming at V came to 8 bases and at J to 7 bases, leaving 11 bases not matched to a gene. Per the germline V gene, CDR1 is SEHNR and CDR2 is FQNEAQ (reference sequence). CDR3 length: 14 residues. CDR3 sequence reads: CASSLRAGSNEQFF. CDR3 nucleotides: TGTGCCAGCTCACTAAGAGCGGGATCTAATGAGCAGTTCTTC.

This clone has more than one count but fewer than ten. The rearrangement joins TRBV5-1 to TRBJ1-4; D ambiguous. The CDR3 is made up of 14 amino acids. The germline V gene has CDR1 SGHRS and CDR2 YFSETQ. V was cut by 0 bases and J by 5 bases, with 8 bases left in between. The CDR3 DNA reads TGCGCCAGCAGCTTGGAAAAAGGGAATGAAAAACTGTTTTTT. Amino acids: CASSLEKGNEKLFF.

This chain uses TRBV5-8 with TRBJ1-5, with 9 nucleotides matching TRBD1. The germline gives CDR1 SGHTS, CDR2 YDEGEE. The CDR3 is 15 residues long. Losses at the gene ends were 4 bases for V and 7 bases for J; bases not matched to a gene: 9. Here the CDR3 DNA reads TGTGCCAGCAGCCTAACAGGGGGCCGAGGACAGCCCCAGCATTTT. This sequence encodes CASSLTGGRGQPQHF.

This clone was seen more than once but under ten times. V and J are TRBV4-1 and TRBJ2-3; D may be TRBD2 (7 bases). V was clipped by 6 bases and J by 2 bases, with 12 bases between them. This CDR3 has 14 residues. The germline V gene encodes CDR1 MGHRA and CDR2 YSYEKL. DNA of the CDR3: TGCGCCAGCAGAAGGGGGGGAGACACAGATACGCAGTATTTT. The encoded protein is CASRRGGDTDTQYF.

This clone was detected a few times. The chain couples TRBV5-1 to TRBJ2-7; D tentatively fits TRBD1 or TRBD2 (5 bases each). V lost 4 bases and J lost 4, with 12 bases in between. The germline gives CDR1 SGHRS, CDR2 YFSETQ. The CDR3 spans 13 residues. In DNA form, the CDR3 reads TGCGCCAGCAGCCGGGACCGCCAATACGAGCAGTACTTC. Protein: CASSRDRQYEQYF.

This clone was counted between two and nine times. The chain couples TRBV5-1 to TRBJ2-2; D possibly matches TRBD1 or TRBD2 (5 bases each). With 4 bases removed from V and 3 bases from J, the gap between germline ends came to 10 bases. CDR1 is SGHRS and CDR2 is YFSETQ in the germline V gene. There are 14 residues in the CDR3. CDR3 DNA: TGCGCCAGCAGCGGACTGGGGGACACCGGGGAGCTGTTTTTT. Encoded protein: CASSGLGDTGELFF.

Only a few counts were recorded for this clone. This chain links TRBV28 with TRBJ1-2; the D is unclear. The V end lost 0 bases, the J end lost 3 bases, and 2 bases lay between the germline ends. Germline V CDR1 and CDR2: MDHEN, SYDVKM. This CDR3 is 12 amino acids long. The CDR3 loop reads CASSLWDYGYTF. The CDR3, as DNA: TGTGCCAGCAGTTTATGGGACTATGGCTACACCTTC.

The gene calls are TRBV7-2 and TRBJ1-2; D is uncertain. The germline V and J ends were trimmed by 3 bases and 5 bases, with 7 bases remaining between them. The CDR3 is 12 residues long. Germline lookup yields CDR1 SGHTA and CDR2 FQGNSA. The CDR3 DNA follows: TGTGCCAGCAGCTTTGCGGATTATGGCTACACCTTC. Protein: CASSFADYGYTF.

This clone was seen many times. The V gene is TRBV18, the J gene TRBJ2-7; D is perhaps TRBD2 (5 bases). Trimming took off 4 bases at V and 7 bases at J, with 14 bases between the two ends. CDR3 length equals 13 residues. Germline CDR1 is KGHSH and CDR2 is LQKENI. In DNA form, the CDR3 reads TGTGCCAGCTCACGGGCAGGCCCGGGGGAGCAGTACTTC. This sequence encodes CASSRAGPGEQYF.

The chain recombines TRBV6-5 with TRBJ2-7, with D hard to call. This CDR3 spans 11 amino acids. Trimming cost V 6 bases and J 5 bases, with 8 bases left between them. Per germline, CDR1 MNHEY and CDR2 SVGAGI. In nucleotides, the CDR3 is TGTGCCAGCAGCCCTTCGGACGAGCAGTACTTC. It encodes CASSPSDEQYF.

The V gene is TRBV11-3, the J gene TRBJ1-5; TRBD1 matches at 8 bases. Germline CDR1 reads SGHNT; CDR2 reads YENEEA. The CDR3 totals 14 residues. The junction had 6 bases not matched to a gene; V was cut back by 5 bases and J by 6 bases. The CDR3: CASSVQGGGQPQHF. The CDR3 DNA reads TGTGCCAGCAGCGTACAGGGGGGAGGTCAGCCCCAGCATTTT.

The rearrangement uses TRBV7-9 and TRBJ2-7; D remains unclear. Germline V gives CDR1 SEHNR, CDR2 FQNEAQ (reference sequence). The CDR3 runs to 12 residues. V dropped 2 bases and J dropped 8 bases, with 10 bases sitting between them. CDR3 DNA sequence: TGTGCCAGCAGCTTATCCCAGGACCAGCAGTACTTC. This encodes CASSLSQDQQYF.

The table lists this clone with a few counts. The chain is built from TRBV15 and TRBJ2-7, with TRBD1 matching 8 bases. From germline, CDR1 is LNHNV and CDR2 YYDKDF (reference sequence). This CDR3 comprises 17 residues. J was trimmed by 1 base and V by 1 base; bases with no gene match: 9. DNA for the CDR3: TGTGCCACCAGCAGAGGAACCAGGGGGCAGGGTTCCTACGAGCAGTACTTC. Its protein is CATSRGTRGQGSYEQYF.

The genes are TRBV19 and TRBJ1-1; D unclear. Germline loops: CDR1 LNHDA, CDR2 SQIVND (reference sequence). Trimming left V 4 bases short and J 4 bases short, with 13 bases between. CDR3 length equals 14 residues. DNA of the CDR3: TGTGCCAGTAGTACCAATTTCGGTAGCACTGAAGCTTTCTTT. It encodes CASSTNFGSTEAFF.

This rearrangement joins TRBV19 to TRBJ2-5; D not certain. V shed 3 bases and J shed 3 bases, with 5 bases lying between them. In germline, CDR1 is LNHDA, CDR2 SQIVND (reference sequence). CDR3 size: 12 residues. The CDR3 DNA reads TGTGCCAGTAGTATCGCGGAAGAGACCCAGTACTTC. Protein product: CASSIAEETQYF. Filled out from reference TRBV19 and TRBJ2-5, the complete variable domain reads DGGITQSPKYLFRKEGQNVTLSCEQNLNHDAMYWYRQDPGQGLRLIYYSQIVNDFQKGDIAEGYSVSREKKESFPLTVTSAQKNPTAFYLCASSIAEETQYFGPGTRLLVL.

The chain recombines TRBV7-3 with TRBJ1-4, with TRBD1 identical over 9 bases. V shed 6 bases, J shed 9 bases, and the junction held 8 bases outside the gene matches. Looked up from germline, CDR1 is SGHTA and CDR2 is FQGTGA. This CDR3 is built from 14 residues. CDR3 nucleotide sequence: TGTGCCAGCAGTCGGGACAGGGCATCGCAAAAACTGTTTTTT. This gives the protein CASSRDRASQKLFF. Drawing the rest from reference TRBV7-3 and TRBJ1-4, the complete variable domain is GAGVSQTPSNKVTEKGKYVELRCDPISGHTALYWYRQSLGQGPEFLIYFQGTGAADDSGLPNDRFFAVRPEGSVSTLKIQRTERGDSAVYLCASSRDRASQKLFFGSGTQLSVL.

The chain uses TRBV13 and TRBJ1-5; D not resolved. CDR1 and CDR2 (germline): PRHDT, FYEKMQ (reference sequence). The CDR3 consists of 13 residues. Trimming cost V 0 bases and J 8 bases, with 8 bases left between them. The CDR3 DNA reads TGTGCCAGCAGCTTAGGCCCCGGTAAGCCCCAGCATTTT. This sequence encodes CASSLGPGKPQHF.

The rearrangement links TRBV29-1 to TRBJ1-1; 8 bases fit TRBD1. Trimming at V came to 5 bases and at J to 1 base, leaving 9 bases not matched to a gene. Germline CDR1 SQVTM, CDR2 ANQGSEA. The CDR3 runs 15 residues. In DNA, the CDR3 is TGCAGCGTTTCAGTTACAGGGGGGACGAACACTGAAGCTTTCTTT. As protein: CSVSVTGGTNTEAFF.

The CDR3 is CASSGSAYSNQPQHF. CDR3 DNA sequence: TGTGCCAGCAGCGGATCGGCGTATAGCAATCAGCCCCAGCATTTT. J is TRBJ1-5 and V is TRBV9; D remains unclear. V lost 3 bases and J lost 0, with 10 bases in between. This CDR3 region has 15 residues. Germline V lookup: CDR1 SGDLS, CDR2 YYNGEE.

A few counts support this clone. This chain uses TRBV6-1 with TRBJ2-7; the match to TRBD1 covers 8 bases. Germline V gene lookup returns CDR1 MNHNS and CDR2 SASEGT. With V trimmed by 7 bases and J by 5 bases, 10 bases remained unmatched. The CDR3 has 14 amino acids. For the CDR3, the DNA is TGTGCCAGCACCGTTACAGGGGGTATCAACGAGCAGTACTTC. Its translation: CASTVTGGINEQYF.

This clone occurred a few times. For the CDR3, the DNA is TGTGCCAGCACGGCGACAGGGGGGATTCGGAATTCACCCCTCCACTTT. It is translated as CASTATGGIRNSPLHF. The rearrangement links TRBV6-6 to TRBJ1-6; 9 bases are shared with TRBD1. V trimming: 7 bases; J trimming: 7 bases; junction bases outside the gene matches: 11. The CDR3 loop spans 16 amino acids. Germline lookup yields CDR1 MNHNY and CDR2 SVGAGI (reference sequence).